This T cell receptor (beta chain) was sequenced during a study of blood T cell repertoires in COVID-19. Turning to the study itself: Acute and convalescent COVID-19 specimens originated in the United States, Italy and Spain. Sample material is recorded as cDNA or gDNA derived from T cells, B-cell-depleted T cells, or PBMCs.

Sequenced by immunoSEQ multiplex PCR; TCRdb stores in-frame clones only, minus some. In the table there are about 230,000 clones, roughly 84% of which are singletons. The germline gives CDR1 SGHRS, CDR2 YFSETQ. Between the trimmed V and J ends, which lost 0 bases and 7 bases, there was a span of 16 bases. The length of the CDR3 is 15 residues. The chain joins TRBV5-1 to TRBJ1-2; D gene unclear. Sequenced sample: peripheral blood. This clonotype was sampled from a man between 40 and 49 years old with acute or convalescent COVID-19. CDR3 in amino acids: CASSLGLPGSSGYTF. In nucleotides, the CDR3 is TGCGCCAGCAGCTTGGGGTTGCCCGGGTCGTCTGGCTACACCTTC.